The 27 T cell receptor beta chains reported below all come from one sample, sequenced in a study of T cell changes during pregnancy in multiple sclerosis. Some clones are missing from TCRdb's copy, which holds only in-frame ones; the method was immunoSEQ multiplex PCR. The data contain 93,000 or so clones, around 94% of them singletons. The sequencing here drew on peripheral blood, taken after pregnancy. The receptors shown here come from a female donor with multiple sclerosis, enrolled in a pregnancy study.

Only a few counts were recorded for this clone. The genes are TRBV6-1 and TRBJ2-2; maybe TRBD1 (6 bases). V gave up 2 bases and J gave up 5 bases, with 12 bases separating them. In germline, CDR1 is MNHNS, CDR2 SASEGT. The CDR3 consists of 15 residues. Written as DNA, the CDR3 is TGTGCCAGCAGTGAACAGGGGCGAAGGACCGGGGAGCTGTTTTTT. Encoded protein: CASSEQGRRTGELFF.

This chain uses TRBV28 with TRBJ1-4; weak D call: TRBD1 (5 bases). Deletions cut 6 bases from V and 7 bases from J, with 15 bases between. This CDR3 region has 14 residues. Germline V lookup: CDR1 MDHEN, CDR2 SYDVKM. This CDR3 reads CASRLFSGGEKLFF. CDR3 coding DNA: TGTGCCAGCAGGTTGTTTTCGGGGGGTGAAAAACTGTTTTTT.

The V call is TRBV6-4, the J call TRBJ2-1; TRBD2 matches 8 bases. The V gene end was trimmed by 5 bases and the J gene end by 13 bases; junction bases not matched to a gene: 10. Germline V gives CDR1 MRHNA, CDR2 SNTAGT. This CDR3 has 13 amino acids. The CDR3, as DNA: TGTGCCAGCAGTCATAGACTAGCGAGAGAACAGTTCTTC. Amino acids: CASSHRLAREQFF.

The V and J genes are TRBV6-1 and TRBJ2-5; TRBD1 matches at 8 bases. The end of the DNA is better explained by TRBJ2-7, so the J call may be wrong. CDR3 length: 14 residues. CDR1 and CDR2 (germline): MNHNS, SASEGT. CDR3 residues: CATWDRSSSYEQYF. DNA of the CDR3: TGTGCCACATGGGACAGGTCGAGCTCCTACGAGCAGTACTTC.

The V gene is TRBV7-9, the J gene TRBJ2-1; D remains unclear. V was cut by 1 base and J by 0 bases, with 7 bases left in between. The CDR3 runs 15 residues. The germline gives CDR1 SEHNR, CDR2 FQNEAQ (reference sequence). The CDR3 protein is CASSLGSSSYNEQFF. DNA for the CDR3: TGTGCCAGCAGCTTAGGTAGTAGCTCCTACAATGAGCAGTTCTTC.

J is TRBJ1-3 and V is TRBV2, with D unresolved. V was trimmed by 8 bases and J by 0 bases, leaving 11 bases between them. The CDR3 contains 14 residues. Germline V CDR1 and CDR2: SNHLY, FYNNEI. In DNA, the CDR3 is TGTGCCAGCGGGAGTCGCCTCTCTGGAAACACCATATATTTT. Amino acid sequence: CASGSRLSGNTIYF.

The rearrangement joins TRBV11-2 to TRBJ2-5; tentatively, D is TRBD1 (6 bases). The V end lost 5 bases, the J end lost 7 bases, and 20 bases lay between the germline ends. This CDR3 contains 15 residues. Germline V gene data show CDR1 as SGHAT and CDR2 as FQNNGV. The CDR3 DNA is TGTGCCAGCAGCGCCTCTAACAGGGTCTTAGGGACCCAGTACTTC. This codes for CASSASNRVLGTQYF.

The chain combines TRBV6-4 with TRBJ2-1, with 7 nucleotides matching TRBD2. CDR3 length equals 15 residues. The germline V gene has CDR1 MRHNA and CDR2 SNTAGT. With V trimmed by 5 bases and J by 8 bases, 12 bases remained unmatched. This CDR3 reads CASSPSASGGDEQFF. The CDR3 DNA reads as TGTGCCAGCAGTCCCTCCGCTAGCGGTGGGGATGAGCAGTTCTTC.

J is TRBJ1-2 and V is TRBV27, with D possibly matching TRBD1 (6 bases). The CDR3 extends over 13 amino acids. Trimming stripped 6 bases from V and 3 bases from J, with 11 bases between. The V gene's germline CDR1 is MNHEY and CDR2 SMNVEV (reference sequence). The CDR3 nucleotides read TGTGCCAGCAGCGACTACAGGGACTATGGCTACACCTTC. The encoded protein is CASSDYRDYGYTF.

J is TRBJ2-1 and V is TRBV29-1; no definite D call. CDR3 size: 13 residues. Trimming pared 8 bases from V and 0 bases from J, leaving 11 bases between. Germline assignment: CDR1 SQVTM and CDR2 ANQGSEA. The CDR3 sequence: CSLQWSSYNEQFF. Written as DNA, the CDR3 is TGCAGCCTCCAATGGAGCTCCTACAATGAGCAGTTCTTC.

V gene TRBV2 combines with J gene TRBJ1-1; TRBD1 aligns across 8 bases. V shed 10 bases, J shed 0 bases, and the junction held 25 bases outside the gene matches. Germline V gene lookup returns CDR1 SNHLY and CDR2 FYNNEI. The CDR3 runs to 20 residues. CDR3 sequence reads: CATGGRTGTPSGNMNTEAFF. DNA for the CDR3: TGTGCCACCGGGGGCCGGACAGGGACACCTTCGGGTAATATGAACACTGAAGCTTTCTTT.

The chain combines TRBV4-1 with TRBJ1-1; 8 nucleotides agree with TRBD1. CDR1 is MGHRA, CDR2 YSYEKL, per germline. The trim removed 4 bases at V and 6 bases at J, leaving 10 bases unmatched. This CDR3 contains 15 residues. CDR3 nucleotide sequence: TGCGCCAGCAGCCTCCTAGGACAGGGAGGCGCTGAAGCTTTCTTT. Amino acids: CASSLLGQGGAEAFF.

The chain couples TRBV7-3 to TRBJ2-5; D is perhaps TRBD2 (6 bases). V was pared by 5 bases and J by 2 bases, with 12 bases between. Germline CDR1 is SGHTA and CDR2 is FQGTGA. There are 14 residues in the CDR3. The CDR3 region has the DNA TGTGCCAGCAGCCCATGGGGACTTCAAGAGACCCAGTACTTC. This translates into CASSPWGLQETQYF.

This clone was observed a handful of times. The chain is built from TRBV25-1 and TRBJ1-2; 7 nucleotides align to TRBD1. The CDR3 is 14 residues long. Germline CDR1 is MGHDK and CDR2 is SYGVNS. V shed 4 bases, J shed 5 bases, and the junction held 7 bases outside the gene matches. CDR3 DNA sequence: TGTGCCAGCAGTGCTTTTGGGACAGAATATGGCTACACCTTC. The encoded protein is CASSAFGTEYGYTF.

This clone showed up just once. J is TRBJ2-7 and V is TRBV2; D unclear. The CDR3 extends over 12 amino acids. In germline, CDR1 is SNHLY, CDR2 FYNNEI. Trimming cost V 7 bases and J 3 bases, with 10 bases left between them. CDR3 sequence (DNA): TGTGCCAGCACTGGTGACTTCTACGAGCAGTACTTC. As protein: CASTGDFYEQYF.

The rearrangement joins TRBV5-5 to TRBJ2-1; 11 nucleotides align to TRBD2. The CDR3 sequence is 14 residues long. Trimming took 0 bases from V and 16 from J; bases not matched to a gene: 9. Germline V gene sequence: CDR1 SGHKS, CDR2 YYEKEE (reference sequence). The DNA for the CDR3 is TGTGCCAGCAGCTTGGTGGGTAGCGGGGGGGCAAGTTTCTTC. Its protein is CASSLVGSGGASFF.

This chain's CDR3 is CASSLTPPLQGTHEQYF. The CDR3 coding sequence is TGTGCCAGCAGCTTAACGCCCCCACTACAGGGTACCCACGAGCAGTACTTC. V is TRBV7-3 and J is TRBJ2-7; possibly TRBD1 for D (6 bases). Trimming took 0 bases from V and 5 from J, leaving 20 bases between them. The CDR3 is made up of 17 amino acids. Germline CDR1 SGHTA, CDR2 FQGTGA.

The J gene is TRBJ2-1, the V gene TRBV5-1; 11 nucleotides align to TRBD2. The V gene's germline CDR1 is SGHRS and CDR2 YFSETQ. This CDR3 is built from 17 residues. The V gene end was trimmed by 4 bases and the J gene end by 2 bases; junction bases not matched to a gene: 8. The CDR3 region has the DNA TGCGCCAGCAGCCTTGGACTTAGCGGGAGGGCCTACAATGAGCAGTTCTTC. It yields the protein CASSLGLSGRAYNEQFF.

The chain couples TRBV27 to TRBJ1-4; 7 bases agree with TRBD1. The CDR3 runs 16 residues. After removal of 8 bases from V and 7 bases from J, the junction contained 16 bases not matched to a gene. CDR1 MNHEY and CDR2 SMNVEV come from the germline V gene (reference sequence). CDR3 residues: CASYGRVYRGGEKLFF. As DNA, the CDR3 is TGTGCCAGCTATGGTCGGGTGTACAGGGGTGGTGAAAAACTGTTTTTT.

The chain combines TRBV5-8 with TRBJ2-3; 11 bases are a match to TRBD2. This CDR3 region has 16 residues. Trimming removed 0 bases from V and 5 bases from J; junction bases left unmatched: 5. In germline, CDR1 is SGHTS, CDR2 YDEGEE. Here the CDR3 reads CASSLGSGRAQDTQYF. CDR3 coding DNA: TGTGCCAGCAGCTTGGGTAGCGGGAGGGCCCAAGATACGCAGTATTTT.

V gene TRBV7-6 combines with J gene TRBJ2-1, with unresolved D. CDR3 length: 15 residues. From germline, CDR1 is SGHVS and CDR2 FNYEAQ. V shed 2 bases and J shed 0 bases, with 8 bases lying between them. DNA of the CDR3: TGTGCCAGCAGCTTATCTTGGAGCTCCTACAATGAGCAGTTCTTC. Its translation: CASSLSWSSYNEQFF.

CDR3 sequence: CASSRRGGTEAFF. The CDR3 bases are TGTGCCAGTAGCCGCCGAGGAGGGACTGAAGCTTTCTTT. The chain joins TRBV19 to TRBJ1-1; D is unclear. The CDR3 runs to 13 residues. Germline-derived CDR1 and CDR2 are LNHDA and SQIVND (reference sequence). V was clipped by 6 bases and J by 5 bases, with 13 bases between them.

This clone was detected only once. The CDR3 is CARLAGAPYYEQYF. In nucleotides, the CDR3 is TGTGCCAGGCTAGCGGGGGCCCCTTACTACGAGCAGTACTTC. The chain links TRBV7-2 to TRBJ2-7, with 10 bases lining up with TRBD2. The V gene's germline CDR1 is SGHTA and CDR2 FQGNSA. The CDR3 totals 14 residues. Unmatched junction bases numbered 8, after V lost 9 bases and J lost 3 bases. The full variable domain, with the rest looked up from reference TRBV7-2 and TRBJ2-7, is GAGVSQSPSNKVTEKGKDVELRCDPISGHTALYWYRQSLGQGLEFLIYFQGNSAPDKSGLPSDRFSAERTGGSVSTLTIQRTQQEDSAVYLCARLAGAPYYEQYFGPGTRLTVT.

V gene TRBV10-2 combines with J gene TRBJ2-2; 8 nucleotides line up with TRBD1. The CDR3 sequence is 15 residues long. The germline V gene has CDR1 WSHSY and CDR2 SAAADI. J lost 3 bases, V lost 7 bases, and 7 bases had no gene match. CDR3 amino acids: CASTDPTGDTGELFF. In DNA form, the CDR3 reads TGCGCCAGCACTGACCCGACAGGGGACACCGGGGAGCTGTTTTTT.

This clone was picked up a small number of times. V gene TRBV15 combines with J gene TRBJ1-1; D may be TRBD1 (5 bases). The CDR3 has 15 amino acids. Trimming stripped 3 bases from V and 9 bases from J, with 20 bases between. Germline V CDR1 and CDR2: LNHNV, YYDKDF (reference sequence). The CDR3 region is CATSRGGTFAEKAFF. CDR3 DNA: TGTGCCACCAGCAGGGGCGGGACCTTTGCTGAAAAAGCTTTCTTT.

The genes are TRBV27 and TRBJ2-1; 9 bases agree with TRBD2. V dropped 3 bases and J dropped 7; count of bases not matched to a gene: 13. Germline CDR1 and CDR2: MNHEY and SMNVEV (reference sequence). This CDR3 is 17 amino acids long. CDR3 sequence: CASSFPGSGSRRNEQFF. CDR3 sequence (DNA): TGTGCCAGCAGTTTCCCCGGTAGCGGGAGCCGACGGAATGAGCAGTTCTTC.

This rearrangement joins TRBV14 to TRBJ2-7, with D possibly TRBD1 on 6 matching bases. CDR3 length: 17 residues. V was trimmed by 4 bases and J by 0 bases, leaving 19 bases between them. CDR1 is SGHDN and CDR2 is FVKESK in the germline V gene. CDR3 sequence (DNA): TGTGCCAGCAGCCCCTTTGGTGGGGGCCAGAGCTCCTACGAGCAGTACTTC. It encodes CASSPFGGGQSSYEQYF.